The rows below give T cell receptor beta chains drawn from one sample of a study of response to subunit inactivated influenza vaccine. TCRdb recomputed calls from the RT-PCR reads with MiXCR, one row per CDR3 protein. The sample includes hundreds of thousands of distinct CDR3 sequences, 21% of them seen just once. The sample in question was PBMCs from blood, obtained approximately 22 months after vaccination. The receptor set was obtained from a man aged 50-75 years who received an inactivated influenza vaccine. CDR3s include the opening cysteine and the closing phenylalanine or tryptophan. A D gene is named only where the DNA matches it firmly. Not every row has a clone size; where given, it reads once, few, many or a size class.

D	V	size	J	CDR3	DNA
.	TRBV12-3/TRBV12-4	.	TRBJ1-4	CASSLGPLNEKLFF	TGTGCCAGCAGCCTCGGGCCCCTTAATGAAAAACTGTTTTTT
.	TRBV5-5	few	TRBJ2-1	CASSRRGVSSYNEQFF	TGTGCCAGCAGCCGCCGGGGAGTGAGCTCCTACAATGAGCAGTTCTTC
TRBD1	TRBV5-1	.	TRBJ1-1	CASGLEGASVTEAFF	TGCGCCAGTGGGCTCGAGGGGGCTTCCGTCACTGAAGCTTTCTTT
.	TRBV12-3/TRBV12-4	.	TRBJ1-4	CASSFLAAEKLFF	TGTGCCAGCAGTTTTCTAGCGGCAGAAAAACTGTTTTTT
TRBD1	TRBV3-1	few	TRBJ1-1	CASSQGLTGQLLNTEAFF	TGTGCCAGCAGCCAAGGATTAACGGGACAGCTACTAAACACTGAAGCTTTCTTT
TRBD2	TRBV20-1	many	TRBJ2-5	CSARDLGTTQETQYF	TGCAGTGCTAGAGATCTAGGGACTACGCAAGAGACCCAGTACTTC
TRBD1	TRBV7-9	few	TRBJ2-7	CASSIDRDRYEQYF	TGTGCCAGCAGCATAGACCGGGACAGATACGAGCAGTACTTC
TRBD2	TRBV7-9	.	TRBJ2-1	CASSLLTSLARGNEQFF	TGTGCCAGCAGCTTATTGACGTCACTAGCGAGGGGAAATGAGCAGTTCTTC
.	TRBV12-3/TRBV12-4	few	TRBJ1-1	CASTLGGTNTEAFF	TGTGCCAGCACCTTGGGGGGGACAAACACTGAAGCTTTCTTT
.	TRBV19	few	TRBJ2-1	CASSISRGEQFF	TGTGCCAGTAGTATAAGCAGGGGCGAGCAGTTCTTC
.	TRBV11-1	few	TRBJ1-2	CASSLAVPPRKASNYGYTF	TGTGCCAGCAGCTTAGCGGTACCCCCTCGGAAGGCTTCTAACTATGGCTACACCTTC
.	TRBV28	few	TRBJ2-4	CASSYGTNIQYF	TGTGCCAGCAGTTACGGGACAAACATTCAGTACTTC
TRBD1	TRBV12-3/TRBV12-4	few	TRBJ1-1	CASSFGTGMGTEAFF	TGTGCCAGCAGTTTCGGGACAGGGATGGGGACTGAAGCTTTCTTT
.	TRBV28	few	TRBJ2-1	CASSFSYEQFF	TGTGCCAGCAGTTTTTCGTATGAGCAGTTCTTC
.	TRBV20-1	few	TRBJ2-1	CSASGTEAYNEQFF	TGCAGTGCTAGTGGCACGGAAGCCTACAATGAGCAGTTCTTC
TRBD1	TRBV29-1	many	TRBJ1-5	CSVGDRNQPQHF	TGCAGCGTGGGGGACAGGAATCAGCCCCAGCATTTT
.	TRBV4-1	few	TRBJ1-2	CASSQEDYGYTF	TGCGCCAGCAGCCAAGAGGACTATGGCTACACCTTC
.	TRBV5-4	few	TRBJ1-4	CASSVARLGGVEKLFF	TGTGCCAGCAGCGTCGCCCGGCTAGGAGGTGTTGAAAAACTGTTTTTT
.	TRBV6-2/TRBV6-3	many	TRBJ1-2	CASTSTPANYGYTF	TGTGCCAGCACTTCGACACCGGCTAACTATGGCTACACCTTC
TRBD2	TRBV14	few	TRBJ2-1	CASSQAGLAGARAHYNEQFF	TGTGCCAGCAGCCAAGCTGGACTAGCGGGAGCAAGGGCTCACTACAATGAGCAGTTCTTC
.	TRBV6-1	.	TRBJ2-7	CASKVEGSPLYEQYF	TGTGCCAGCAAAGTCGAGGGCTCCCCTCTCTACGAGCAGTACTTC
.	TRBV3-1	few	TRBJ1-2	CASSQDPGDFYGYTF	TGTGCCAGCAGCCAAGACCCAGGGGATTTCTATGGCTACACCTTC
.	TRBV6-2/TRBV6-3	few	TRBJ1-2	CASRLSQGDGYTF	TGTGCCAGCAGGCTCAGCCAGGGAGATGGCTACACCTTC
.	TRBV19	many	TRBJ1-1	CASSNRVNTEAFF	TGTGCCAGTAGTAACAGGGTAAATACTGAAGCTTTCTTT
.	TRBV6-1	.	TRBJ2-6	CASTGLAGANVLTF	TGTGCCAGCACGGGGCTCGCTGGGGCCAACGTCCTGACTTTC
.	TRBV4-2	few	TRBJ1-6	CASSQDYTGNSPLHF	TGTGCCAGCAGCCAAGATTACACGGGGAATTCACCCCTCCACTTT
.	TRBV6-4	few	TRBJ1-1	CASSDPTGAAFF	TGTGCCAGCAGTGACCCGACAGGTGCAGCTTTCTTT
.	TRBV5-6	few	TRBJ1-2	CASSLGGTIGYTF	TGTGCCAGCAGCTTGGGAGGGACTATCGGCTACACCTTC
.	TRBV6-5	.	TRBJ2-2	CASSYRDTGELFF	TGTGCCAGCAGTTACAGAGACACCGGGGAGCTGTTTTTT
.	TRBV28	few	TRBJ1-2	CASSGGDLANYGYTF	TGTGCCAGCAGTGGGGGGGATCTAGCTAACTATGGCTACACCTTC
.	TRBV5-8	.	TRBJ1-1	CASSLAAWTAGNTEAFF	TGTGCCAGCAGCTTGGCAGCTTGGACAGCGGGGAACACTGAAGCTTTCTTT
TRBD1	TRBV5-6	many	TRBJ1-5	CASSLVGNRGQPQHF	TGTGCCAGCAGCTTGGTAGGAAACAGGGGGCAGCCCCAGCATTTT
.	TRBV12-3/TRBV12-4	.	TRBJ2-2	CASFQGGAGELFF	TGTGCCAGCTTCCAGGGGGGCGCCGGGGAGCTGTTTTTT
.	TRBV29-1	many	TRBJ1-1	CSVEFGTRNTEAFF	TGCAGCGTTGAATTTGGGACTAGGAACACTGAAGCTTTCTTT
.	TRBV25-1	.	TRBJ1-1	CASSQLYEAFF	TGTGCCAGCAGTCAGTTATATGAAGCTTTCTTT
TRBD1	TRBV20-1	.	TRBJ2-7	CSPGQGISYEQYF	TGCAGCCCGGGACAGGGTATCTCCTACGAGCAGTACTTC
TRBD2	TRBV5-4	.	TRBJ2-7	CASSSTSGNYEQYF	TGTGCCAGCAGCTCTACTAGCGGGAACTACGAGCAGTACTTC
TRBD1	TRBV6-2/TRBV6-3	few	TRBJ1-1	CASRTGGSRAEAFF	TGTGCCAGCCGGACAGGGGGCTCACGGGCTGAAGCTTTCTTT
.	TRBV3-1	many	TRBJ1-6	CASSLTGRDSPLHF	TGTGCCAGCAGCCTCACAGGGAGGGATTCACCCCTCCACTTT
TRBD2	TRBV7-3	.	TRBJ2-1	CASSLYGRDNEQFF	TGTGCCAGCAGCTTATACGGGAGGGACAATGAGCAGTTCTTC
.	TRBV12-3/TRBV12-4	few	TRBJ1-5	CASSSFGPQHF	TGTGCCAGCAGTTCTTTTGGGCCCCAGCATTTT
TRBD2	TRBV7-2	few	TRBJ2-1	CASSLERGDRNEQFF	TGTGCCAGCAGCTTAGAACGGGGGGACCGCAATGAGCAGTTCTTC
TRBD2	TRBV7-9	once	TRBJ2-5	CASSLGTSGRYQETQYF	TGTGCCAGCAGCTTAGGTACTAGCGGACGGTACCAAGAGACCCAGTACTTC
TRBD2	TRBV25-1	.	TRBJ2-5	CASSESPRTSLGQETQYF	TGTGCCAGCAGTGAATCCCCACGGACTAGCCTCGGCCAAGAGACCCAGTACTTC
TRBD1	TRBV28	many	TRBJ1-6	CASTNRGNSPLHF	TGTGCCAGCACCAACAGGGGGAACTCACCCCTCCACTTT
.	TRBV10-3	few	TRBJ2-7	CAISEEGYEQYF	TGTGCCATCAGTGAGGAAGGGTACGAGCAGTACTTC
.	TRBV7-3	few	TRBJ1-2	CASSSTYGGNYGYTF	TGTGCCAGCAGCTCCACATATGGAGGGAACTATGGCTACACCTTC
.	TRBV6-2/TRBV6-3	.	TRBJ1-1	CASSYVLRGPLNTEAFF	TGTGCCAGCAGTTACGTGTTGAGGGGACCCTTGAACACTGAAGCTTTCTTT
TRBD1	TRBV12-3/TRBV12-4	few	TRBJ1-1	CASSRTGGSNTEAFF	TGTGCCAGCAGTAGGACAGGGGGCTCGAACACTGAAGCTTTCTTT
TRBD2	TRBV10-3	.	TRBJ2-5	CAISGRGQETQYF	TGTGCCATCAGTGGGCGGGGGCAAGAGACCCAGTACTTC